This T cell receptor (beta chain) emerged from a study of cytomegalovirus exposure and HLA in healthy donors. Whole-study findings and limits: Many donors shared some public TCRs, even though most TCR sequences were rare.

Regarding this clone: Its antigen is undetermined.

Libraries were prepared by immunoSEQ multiplex PCR; TCRdb keeps only in-frame clonotypes and omits some of them. The sample lists around 150,000 clones, roughly nine tenths occurring once. Germline V gene lookup returns CDR1 MDHEN and CDR2 SYDVKM. With 10 bases clipped from V and 4 bases from J, the junction kept 8 bases outside the gene matches. The CDR3 has 13 residues. The V and J genes are TRBV28 and TRBJ2-7; TRBD1 matches at 9 bases. The material sequenced was PBMCs. The receptor's source is a woman aged 25 to 39 in good health and CMV-seronegative. The CDR3 sequence: CATEGQGGYEQYF. As DNA, the CDR3 is TGTGCCACCGAGGGACAGGGCGGGTACGAGCAGTACTTC.